This passage covers 19 T cell receptor beta chains from one sample sequenced in a study of cytomegalovirus exposure and HLA in healthy donors. Researchers ran the PCR with 60 Vbeta and 13 Jbeta primers. Assay: immunoSEQ multiplex PCR; the TCRdb copy retains only in-frame clones and omits some. The sample shows some 170,000 clones, 70% to 85% of them seen only once. Specimen: PBMCs. The source is a human donor in good health.

This chain uses TRBV6-6 with TRBJ1-1, with TRBD1 identical over 9 bases. CDR1 is MNHNY and CDR2 is SVGAGI in the germline V gene (reference sequence). The CDR3 loop spans 14 amino acids. The trim removed 5 bases at V and 1 base at J, leaving 2 bases unmatched. The DNA of the CDR3 is TGTGCCAGCAGTGACAGGGGGGGGAACACTGAAGCTTTCTTT. It yields the protein CASSDRGGNTEAFF.

CDR3 amino acids: CASSRTPGLAGGSTDTQYF. In DNA form, the CDR3 reads TGTGCCAGCAGCAGAACGCCGGGACTAGCGGGGGGGTCCACAGATACGCAGTATTTT. This sequence joins TRBV7-8 and TRBJ2-3; 16 nucleotides line up with TRBD2. The CDR3 contains 19 residues. Germline CDR1 and CDR2: SGHVS and FQNEAQ. J was trimmed by 2 bases and V by 5 bases; bases with no gene match: 10.

V is TRBV18 and J is TRBJ2-2; TRBD1 is a possible D gene (6 bases). The CDR3 totals 14 residues. The V gene lost 6 bases and the J gene lost 4 bases, with 12 bases spanning the gap. Germline CDR1 and CDR2: KGHSH and LQKENI. CDR3 DNA: TGTGCCAGCTCCCCGTTGGGGGCCACCGGGGAGCTGTTTTTT. This translates into CASSPLGATGELFF.

The chain carries TRBV2 and TRBJ2-7; 10 bases are a match to TRBD2. CDR1 and CDR2 (germline): SNHLY, FYNNEI. The CDR3 totals 14 residues. The V gene end was trimmed by 9 bases and the J gene end by 6 bases; junction bases not matched to a gene: 11. The CDR3 protein is CARGTGTSEGEQYF. In nucleotides, the CDR3 is TGTGCCAGGGGAACCGGGACTAGCGAAGGCGAGCAGTACTTC.

The table lists this clone with a few counts. The chain recombines TRBV2 with TRBJ1-1; 8 nucleotides line up with TRBD1. This CDR3 spans 13 amino acids. V trimming: 5 bases; J trimming: 11 bases; junction bases outside the gene matches: 10. Per the germline V gene, CDR1 is SNHLY and CDR2 is FYNNEI. The DNA for the CDR3 is TGTGCCAGCAGTTTCGGACAGGGAGGAGGGGCTTTCTTT. This gives the protein CASSFGQGGGAFF.

The chain joins TRBV2 to TRBJ2-4, with 9 positions matching TRBD1. Trimming cost V 8 bases and J 9 bases; bases outside gene matches: 2. From germline, CDR1 is SNHLY and CDR2 FYNNEI. The CDR3 totals 11 residues. CDR3 in amino acids: CASGQGSIQYF. CDR3 in DNA: TGTGCCAGCGGACAGGGGAGCATTCAGTACTTC. Using reference TRBV2 and TRBJ2-4 for the parts outside the CDR3, the full variable domain is EPEVTQTPSHQVTQMGQEVILRCVPISNHLYFYWYRQILGQKVEFLVSFYNNEISEKSEIFDDQFSVERPDGSNFTLKIRSTKLEDSAMYFCASGQGSIQYFGAGTRLSVL.

V usage is TRBV10-3 and J usage is TRBJ2-7, with D perhaps matching TRBD2 (7 bases). From germline, CDR1 is ENHRY and CDR2 SYGVKD. This CDR3 is built from 14 residues. Between the trimmed V and J ends, which lost 6 bases and 4 bases, there was a span of 16 bases. The CDR3 coding sequence is TGTGCCATCAGCCCTCCGGGGGGCTTATACGAGCAGTACTTC. The encoded protein is CAISPPGGLYEQYF.

The chain combines TRBV30 with TRBJ1-1; D gene ambiguous. Looked up from germline, CDR1 is GTSNPN and CDR2 is SVGIG (reference sequence). Trimming left V 3 bases short and J 6 bases short, with 8 bases between. The CDR3 covers 11 residues. CDR3 region: CAWRWESEAFF. CDR3 coding DNA: TGTGCCTGGAGGTGGGAGTCTGAAGCTTTCTTT.

This rearrangement joins TRBV2 to TRBJ1-5, with D perhaps matching TRBD1 (6 bases). Germline CDR1 SNHLY, CDR2 FYNNEI. V lost 6 bases and J lost 5, with 11 bases in between. This CDR3 is 13 amino acids long. Here the CDR3 reads CASREDRHQPQHF. The CDR3 DNA sequence: TGTGCCAGCAGGGAGGACAGACATCAGCCCCAGCATTTT.

Notes on this clone: This likely comes from a read error, as the CDR3 has no conserved phenylalanine or tryptophan at its end. CDR3 sequence (DNA): TGTGCCAGCAGCGGGTTTAGTACTGAAGCTTTCCTT. This codes for CASSGFSTEAFL. The V and J genes are TRBV28 and TRBJ1-1; D gene ambiguous. V lost 6 bases and J 5 bases, leaving 10 bases between the germline ends. Germline V gene data show CDR1 as MDHEN and CDR2 as SYDVKM. This CDR3 comprises 12 residues.

Written as DNA, the CDR3 is TGTGCCAGCAGCGTAGTAGGCGGGGGGAGCACAGATACGCAGTATTTT. Its translation: CASSVVGGGSTDTQYF. V and J are TRBV9 and TRBJ2-3, with 8 positions matching TRBD2. The CDR3 has 16 amino acids. Germline CDR1 and CDR2: SGDLS and YYNGEE. Trimming removed 0 bases from V and 0 bases from J; junction bases left unmatched: 3. The entire variable domain, with the rest obtained from reference TRBV9 and TRBJ2-3, is as follows: DSGVTQTPKHLITATGQRVTLRCSPRSGDLSVYWYQQSLDQGLQFLIQYYNGEERAKGNILERFSAQQFPDLHSELNLSSLELGDSALYFCASSVVGGGSTDTQYFGPGTRLTVL.

On this clone itself: Relative to the germline gene, one junction end is altered; a read error may explain this. This rearrangement joins TRBV5-4 to TRBJ2-1; 8 nucleotides align to TRBD1. The CDR3 spans 16 residues. Looked up from germline, CDR1 is SGHNT and CDR2 is YYREEE (reference sequence). CDR3 coding DNA: TGTGCCAGCAGCCAAGCTGACAGGGGTCGCTACAATGGGCAGTTCTTC. Translated: CASSQADRGRYNGQFF.

The V gene is TRBV30, the J gene TRBJ1-1; D is unclear. CDR1 is GTSNPN and CDR2 is SVGIG in the germline V gene (reference sequence). This CDR3 has 13 residues. V lost 0 bases, J lost 1 base, and 6 bases lay in between. This CDR3 reads CAWSVLRNTEAFF. The CDR3, as DNA: TGTGCCTGGAGTGTCTTGAGGAACACTGAAGCTTTCTTT.

This chain joins TRBV11-2 and TRBJ2-7; D might be TRBD2 (8 bases). Deletions cut 5 bases from V and 6 bases from J, with 14 bases between. The CDR3 spans 13 residues. CDR1 and CDR2 (germline): SGHAT, FQNNGV. The CDR3 bases are TGTGCCAGCAGCCCCGGGAGGGGGCTCGAGCAGTACTTC. Protein sequence: CASSPGRGLEQYF.

CDR3 DNA: TGCGCCAGCAGCCAATCTCTTCTTGGGCCGGTAAAAGCTTTCTTT. It specifies CASSQSLLGPVKAFF. V and J are TRBV4-3 and TRBJ1-1; D not certain. Germline V gives CDR1 LGHNA, CDR2 YSLEER. V shed 2 bases and J shed 9 bases, with 19 bases lying between them. The CDR3 runs 15 residues.

The chain recombines TRBV6-1 with TRBJ2-5; no clear D. V shed 2 bases and J shed 4 bases, with 8 bases lying between them. The germline gives CDR1 MNHNS, CDR2 SASEGT. This CDR3 has 13 amino acids. The chain's CDR3 is CASSEYSVETQYF. CDR3 bases: TGTGCCAGCAGTGAATATTCGGTAGAGACCCAGTACTTC.

The chain employs TRBV4-1 and TRBJ1-2, with D uncertain. The CDR3 has 14 amino acids. The germline V gene has CDR1 MGHRA and CDR2 YSYEKL. V dropped 2 bases and J dropped 6 bases, with 13 bases sitting between them. The CDR3, as DNA: TGCGCCAGCAGCCAACCGACAAGGCCTAATGGCTACACCTTC. Residues: CASSQPTRPNGYTF.

Comment on this clone: Germline and junction disagree at one end, which may indicate a read error. This rearrangement joins TRBV2 to TRBJ1-1; tentative D call: TRBD1 (5 bases). This CDR3 spans 13 amino acids. CDR1 SNHLY and CDR2 FYNNEI come from the germline V gene. The CDR3, as DNA: TGTGCCAGCAGGGAAGACAGGAACACTGAAGCTTTCTTT. Translation: CASREDRNTEAFF.

This clone has only one observation. The chain uses TRBV12-5 and TRBJ1-6, with 8 bases that match TRBD1. Germline V gene lookup returns CDR1 LGHNT and CDR2 FRNRAP. The CDR3 consists of 14 residues. V lost 5 bases, J lost 6 bases, and 3 bases stayed unmatched. The CDR3 DNA follows: TGTGCTAGTGGTAGGACAGGGTTTAATTCACCCCTCCACTTT. This sequence encodes CASGRTGFNSPLHF. The variable domain in full, completed from reference TRBV12-5 and TRBJ1-6, reads DARVTQTPRHKVTEMGQEVTMRCQPILGHNTVFWYRQTMMQGLELLAYFRNRAPLDDSGMPKDRFSAEMPDATLATLKIQPSEPRDSAVYFCASGRTGFNSPLHFGNGTRLTVT.